The 20 T cell receptor beta chains below all came from one sample that was sequenced in a study of CD8+ T cells in alopecia areata. Once RNA had been extracted, it was reverse transcribed into cDNA to act as the sequencing template. Sequenced by immunoSEQ multiplex PCR; TCRdb stores in-frame clones only, minus some. Altogether 170,000 or so clones are present, roughly 61% being singletons, with the ten largest covering about 12%. Noted treatment: oral pan-JAK inhibitor, 5-10 mg twice daily. Source: CD8+ T cells sorted from blood, taken at week 24, from a patient treated with tofacitinib. The receptors shown here come from a human donor with alopecia areata.

Here the CDR3 reads CASSQDWYEQYF. Here the CDR3 DNA reads TGTGCCAGCAGCCAAGACTGGTACGAGCAGTACTTC. The chain is built from TRBV14 and TRBJ2-7; D is unresolved. Trimming took off 0 bases at V and 4 bases at J, with 4 bases between the two ends. The CDR3 spans 12 residues. From germline, CDR1 is SGHDN and CDR2 FVKESK.

This chain uses TRBV7-6 with TRBJ2-2; 10 bases fit TRBD2. The CDR3 is 18 residues long. Germline V gene data show CDR1 as SGHVS and CDR2 as FNYEAQ. Trimming at V came to 1 base and at J to 4 bases, leaving 9 bases not matched to a gene. The CDR3 sequence: CASSLGTSGESFTGELFF. The CDR3 DNA reads TGTGCCAGCAGCTTAGGGACTAGCGGAGAGTCTTTCACCGGGGAGCTGTTTTTT.

DNA for the CDR3: TGTGCCAGCCCGGGGGCGGAAGCCACAGATACGCAGTATTTT. Translating gives CASPGAEATDTQYF. The J gene is TRBJ2-3, the V gene TRBV9, with D perhaps TRBD1 or TRBD2 (6 bases each). Trimming cost V 7 bases and J 2 bases, with 14 bases left between them. The CDR3 sequence is 14 residues long. Germline V gives CDR1 SGDLS, CDR2 YYNGEE.

The chain joins TRBV27 to TRBJ1-5; the D gene is possibly TRBD1 (5 bases). Deletions cut 6 bases from V and 0 bases from J, with 9 bases between. Germline V gene data show CDR1 as MNHEY and CDR2 as SMNVEV (reference sequence). The CDR3 covers 14 residues. The CDR3 nucleotides read TGTGCCAGCAGAACAGGTCCTAGCAATCAGCCCCAGCATTTT. Translated, it gives CASRTGPSNQPQHF.

The chain uses TRBV27 and TRBJ1-2; D remains unclear. The V end was cut by 6 bases, the J end by 2 bases, with 4 bases between. There are 11 residues in the CDR3. Germline V lookup: CDR1 MNHEY, CDR2 SMNVEV (reference sequence). The CDR3 nucleotides read TGTGCCAGCAGACACAACTATGGCTACACCTTC. It is translated as CASRHNYGYTF.

The chain joins TRBV13 to TRBJ2-5, with D hard to call. The V end was cut by 3 bases, the J end by 3 bases, with 11 bases between. The CDR3 runs 14 residues. Germline assignment: CDR1 PRHDT and CDR2 FYEKMQ (reference sequence). The CDR3 region is CASSFGPQEETQYF. The CDR3 DNA reads as TGTGCCAGCAGCTTCGGGCCCCAGGAAGAGACCCAGTACTTC.

This chain connects TRBV29-1 to TRBJ2-2; a possible D gene is TRBD1 (5 bases). This CDR3 spans 13 amino acids. V lost 7 bases and J lost 2, with 11 bases in between. CDR1 and CDR2 (germline): SQVTM, ANQGSEA. The CDR3 loop reads CSALGDNTGELFF. The CDR3 DNA follows: TGCAGCGCTTTAGGGGATAACACCGGGGAGCTGTTTTTT.

The chain is built from TRBV4-1 and TRBJ2-3; 7 positions agree with TRBD1. V dropped 1 base and J dropped 0; count of bases not matched to a gene: 1. CDR1 and CDR2 from the germline V gene are MGHRA and YSYEKL. The CDR3 spans 15 residues. CDR3 protein: CASSQVGGSTDTQYF. CDR3 nucleotide sequence: TGCGCCAGCAGCCAAGTAGGGGGCAGCACAGATACGCAGTATTTT.

This clone has more than one count but fewer than ten. This rearrangement joins TRBV4-1 to TRBJ2-5; D possibly uses TRBD1 or TRBD2 (5 bases each). In germline, CDR1 is MGHRA, CDR2 YSYEKL. Trimming left V 1 base short and J 5 bases short, with 17 bases between. The CDR3 is made up of 16 amino acids. CDR3 DNA sequence: TGCGCCAGCAGCCAAGGACCGGGGCTCACGGGCGAGACCCAGTACTTC. It translates to CASSQGPGLTGETQYF.

The rearrangement links TRBV13 to TRBJ2-1; 8 positions match TRBD2. The CDR3 is made up of 15 amino acids. Germline-derived CDR1 and CDR2 are PRHDT and FYEKMQ (reference sequence). The V and J ends lost 0 bases and 6 bases, in that order; junction bases with no gene match: 4. CDR3 protein: CASSLGREGSNEQFF. Written as DNA, the CDR3 is TGTGCCAGCAGCTTAGGCCGGGAGGGTAGCAATGAGCAGTTCTTC.

This clone is a singleton in its sample. V usage is TRBV30 and J usage is TRBJ2-3; D unclear. Trimming removed 4 bases from V and 2 bases from J, with 4 bases in between. The CDR3 extends over 11 amino acids. Looked up from germline, CDR1 is GTSNPN and CDR2 is SVGIG (reference sequence). The CDR3 is CAWTYTDTQYF. The CDR3 coding sequence is TGTGCCTGGACCTACACAGATACGCAGTATTTT.

The rearrangement joins TRBV7-2 to TRBJ2-3; D call uncertain. The CDR3 runs to 15 residues. The germline V gene encodes CDR1 SGHTA and CDR2 FQGNSA. Trimming took off 1 base at V and 2 bases at J, with 10 bases between the two ends. CDR3 bases: TGTGCCAGCAGCTTAGTCCACCTTAACACAGATACGCAGTATTTT. Translated: CASSLVHLNTDTQYF.

The chain carries TRBV7-9 and TRBJ2-7; 10 bases are a match to TRBD2. CDR1 and CDR2 (germline): SEHNR, FQNEAQ (reference sequence). Germline trimming cut 4 bases from V and 5 bases from J; bases unmatched to any gene: 8. The CDR3 loop spans 15 amino acids. The CDR3 sequence: CASSSRLAGGNEQYF. For the CDR3, the DNA is TGTGCCAGCAGCTCCAGACTAGCGGGCGGGAACGAGCAGTACTTC.

Notes on this clone: Other DNA sequences of this sample code for an identical CDR3. J is TRBJ2-7 and V is TRBV30; either TRBD1 or TRBD2 may supply D (5 bases each). Trimming stripped 2 bases from V and 2 bases from J, with 7 bases between. Germline CDR1 is GTSNPN and CDR2 is SVGIG (reference sequence). The CDR3 extends over 12 amino acids. The CDR3 is CAWSPGPYEQYF. In nucleotides, the CDR3 is TGTGCCTGGAGTCCGGGGCCCTACGAGCAGTACTTC.

The chain has TRBV19 and TRBJ1-2, with D unresolved. V was cut by 5 bases and J by 5 bases, with 3 bases left in between. There are 10 residues in the CDR3. Germline V CDR1 and CDR2: LNHDA, SQIVND (reference sequence). CDR3 nucleotide sequence: TGTGCCAGTAGTGGGTATGGCTACACCTTC. Protein sequence: CASSGYGYTF.

This rearrangement joins TRBV2 to TRBJ1-2; 7 bases map to TRBD1. Per germline, CDR1 SNHLY and CDR2 FYNNEI. Trimming took 2 bases from V and 3 from J; bases not matched to a gene: 9. The CDR3 covers 16 residues. CDR3 nucleotides: TGTGCCAGCAGTGAAAATTGGGCAGGGGGTCACTATGGCTACACCTTC. This sequence encodes CASSENWAGGHYGYTF.

This clone occurred once. The gene calls are TRBV5-1 and TRBJ1-1; D perhaps matches TRBD1 (5 bases). This CDR3 region has 17 residues. Trimming shortened V by 1 base and J by 0 bases, and 16 bases separated the two germline ends. CDR1 and CDR2 (germline): SGHRS, YFSETQ. The CDR3 nucleotides read TGCGCCAGCAGCTTGCGAGACAGCAGCTACATGAACACTGAAGCTTTCTTT. This codes for CASSLRDSSYMNTEAFF.

V gene TRBV5-1 combines with J gene TRBJ2-3; D gene ambiguous. The CDR3 length is 12 residues. Germline V lookup: CDR1 SGHRS, CDR2 YFSETQ. The ends were cut back, 5 bases at V and 6 bases at J, with 10 bases in the middle. In nucleotides, the CDR3 is TGCGCCAGCAGATCTAGTCGGGATACGCAGTATTTT. Amino acids: CASRSSRDTQYF. Based on the CDR3 plus reference TRBV5-1 and TRBJ2-3, the full variable domain is KAGVTQTPRYLIKTRGQQVTLSCSPISGHRSVSWYQQTPGQGLQFLFEYFSETQRNKGNFPGRFSGRQFSNSRSEMNVSTLELGDSALYLCASRSSRDTQYFGPGTRLTVL.

The chain uses TRBV5-6 and TRBJ2-5; D unclear. The J call may be incorrect, as the DNA end agrees better with TRBJ2-7. The CDR3 sequence is 13 residues long. From germline, CDR1 is SGHDT and CDR2 YYEEEE. CDR3 DNA: TGTGCCAGCAGCTTAGGCAGTTCCTACGAGCAGTACTTC. Protein product: CASSLGSSYEQYF.

This clone was picked up a small number of times. The rearrangement links TRBV13 to TRBJ2-3; D is unresolved. V lost 5 bases and J 0 bases, leaving 15 bases between the germline ends. Germline V gene data show CDR1 as PRHDT and CDR2 as FYEKMQ (reference sequence). This CDR3 spans 16 amino acids. CDR3: CASSGPTSSSTDTQYF. The CDR3 DNA sequence: TGTGCCAGCAGCGGGCCGACCTCGTCTAGCACAGATACGCAGTATTTT.